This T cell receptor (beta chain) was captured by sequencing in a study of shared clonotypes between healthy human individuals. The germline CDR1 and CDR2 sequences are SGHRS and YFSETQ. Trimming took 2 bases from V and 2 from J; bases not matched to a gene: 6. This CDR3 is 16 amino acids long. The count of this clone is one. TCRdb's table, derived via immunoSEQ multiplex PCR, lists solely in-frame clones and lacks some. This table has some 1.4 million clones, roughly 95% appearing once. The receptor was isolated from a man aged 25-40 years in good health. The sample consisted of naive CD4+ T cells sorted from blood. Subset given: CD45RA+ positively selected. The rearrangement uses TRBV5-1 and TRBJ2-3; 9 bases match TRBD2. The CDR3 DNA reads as TGCGCCAGCAGCTTTCAAGCGGGAGGCGTCACAGATACGCAGTATTTT. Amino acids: CASSFQAGGVTDTQYF.